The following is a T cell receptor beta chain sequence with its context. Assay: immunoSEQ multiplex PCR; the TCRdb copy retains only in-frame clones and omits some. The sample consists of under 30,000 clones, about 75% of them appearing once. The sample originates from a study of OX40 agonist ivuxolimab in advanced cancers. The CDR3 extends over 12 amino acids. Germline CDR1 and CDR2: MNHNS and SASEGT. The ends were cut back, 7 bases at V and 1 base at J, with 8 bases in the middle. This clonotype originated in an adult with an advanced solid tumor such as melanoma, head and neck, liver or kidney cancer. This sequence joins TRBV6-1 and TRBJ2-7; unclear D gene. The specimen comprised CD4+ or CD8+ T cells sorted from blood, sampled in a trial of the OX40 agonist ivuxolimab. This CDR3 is CASTRTSYEQYF. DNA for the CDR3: TGTGCCAGCACCCGTACTTCCTACGAGCAGTACTTC.